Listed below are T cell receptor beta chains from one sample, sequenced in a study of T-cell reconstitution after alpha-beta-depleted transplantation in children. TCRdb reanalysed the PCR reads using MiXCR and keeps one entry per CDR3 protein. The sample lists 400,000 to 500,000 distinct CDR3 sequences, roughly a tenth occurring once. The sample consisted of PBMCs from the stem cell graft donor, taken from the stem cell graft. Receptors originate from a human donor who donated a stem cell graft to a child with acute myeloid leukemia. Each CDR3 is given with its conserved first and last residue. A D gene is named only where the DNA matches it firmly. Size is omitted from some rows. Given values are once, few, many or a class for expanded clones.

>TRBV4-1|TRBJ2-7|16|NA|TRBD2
CASSQNPGLGSYEQYF
TGCGCCAGCAGCCAGAACCCGGGACTAGGTTCCTACGAGCAGTACTTC
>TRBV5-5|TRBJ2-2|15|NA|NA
CASSSPLAGAGELFF
TGTGCCAGCAGCTCCCCCCTAGCCGGTGCCGGGGAGCTGTTTTTT
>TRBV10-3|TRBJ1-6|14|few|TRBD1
CAISPTGGETPLHF
TGTGCCATCAGCCCTACAGGGGGCGAGACACCCCTCCACTTT
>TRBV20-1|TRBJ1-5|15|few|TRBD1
CSASKVTGDNQPQHF
TGCAGTGCTTCCAAAGTAACAGGGGACAATCAGCCCCAGCATTTT
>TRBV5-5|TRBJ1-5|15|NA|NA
CASSLQWSGNQPQHF
TGTGCCAGCAGCCTCCAGTGGTCAGGGAATCAGCCCCAGCATTTT
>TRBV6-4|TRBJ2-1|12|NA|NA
CASPTSYNEQFF
TGTGCCAGTCCTACTAGTTACAATGAGCAGTTCTTC
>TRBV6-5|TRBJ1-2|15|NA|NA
CASSYGQLANYGYTF
TGTGCCAGCAGTTACGGGCAGCTAGCTAACTATGGCTACACCTTC
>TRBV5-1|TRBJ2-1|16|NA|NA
CASSLGDIGRHNEQFF
TGCGCCAGCAGCTTGGGGGACATAGGGCGGCACAATGAGCAGTTCTTC
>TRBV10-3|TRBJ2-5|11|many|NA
CAISNQETQYF
TGTGCCATCAGTAATCAAGAGACCCAGTACTTC
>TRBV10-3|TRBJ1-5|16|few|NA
CAISELGRASNQPQHF
TGTGCCATCAGTGAGCTGGGCAGGGCAAGCAATCAGCCCCAGCATTTT
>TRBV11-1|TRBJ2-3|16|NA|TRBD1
CASSSGGQGGTDTQYF
TGTGCCAGCAGCTCCGGTGGACAGGGGGGCACAGATACGCAGTATTTT
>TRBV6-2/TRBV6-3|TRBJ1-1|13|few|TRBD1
CASTDRVLTEAFF
TGTGCCAGCACCGACAGGGTATTAACTGAAGCTTTCTTT
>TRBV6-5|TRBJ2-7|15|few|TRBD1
CASSFTGQGEGEQYF
TGTGCCAGCAGTTTCACCGGACAGGGAGAAGGCGAGCAGTACTTC
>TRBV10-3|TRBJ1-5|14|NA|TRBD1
CAIRGDSDNQPQHF
TGTGCCATCAGGGGGGACAGTGACAATCAGCCCCAGCATTTT
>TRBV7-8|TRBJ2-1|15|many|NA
CASSLVGGYYNEQFF
TGTGCCAGCAGCTTAGTAGGCGGGTACTACAATGAGCAGTTCTTC
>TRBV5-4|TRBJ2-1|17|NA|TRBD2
CASSMGTGLAEGGEQFF
TGTGCCAGCAGCATGGGTACCGGACTAGCGGAGGGCGGTGAGCAGTTCTTC
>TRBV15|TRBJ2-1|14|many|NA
CATSRVGAGNEQFF
TGTGCCACCAGCAGAGTAGGGGCGGGCAATGAGCAGTTCTTC
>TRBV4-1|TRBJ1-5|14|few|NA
CASSQGGVGQPQHF
TGCGCCAGCAGCCAAGGAGGGGTGGGTCAGCCCCAGCATTTT
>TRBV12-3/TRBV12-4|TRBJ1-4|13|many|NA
CASSLNGNEKLFF
TGTGCCAGCAGTTTAAACGGGAATGAAAAACTGTTTTTT
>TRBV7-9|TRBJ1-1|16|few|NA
CASSLGRTGLRTEAFF
TGTGCCAGCAGCTTAGGGAGAACAGGGCTAAGGACTGAAGCTTTCTTT
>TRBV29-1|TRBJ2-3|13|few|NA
CSVEPGSTDTQYF
TGCAGCGTTGAACCGGGGTCCACAGATACGCAGTATTTT
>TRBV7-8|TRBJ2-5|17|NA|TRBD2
CASSLSLAGMYQETQYF
TGTGCCAGCAGCTTAAGTCTAGCGGGGATGTACCAAGAGACCCAGTACTTC
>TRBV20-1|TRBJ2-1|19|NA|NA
CSARGPGRGGSGSYNEQFF
TGCAGTGCTAGGGGTCCGGGCAGGGGGGGGTCTGGCTCCTACAATGAGCAGTTCTTC
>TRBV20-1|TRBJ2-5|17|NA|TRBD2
CSARSPWLAGGAETQYF
TGCAGTGCTAGATCCCCCTGGCTAGCGGGGGGGGCAGAGACCCAGTACTTC
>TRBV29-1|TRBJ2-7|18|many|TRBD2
CSVVTSGRALRSSYEQYF
TGCAGCGTTGTCACTAGCGGGAGGGCTCTACGGAGCTCCTACGAGCAGTACTTC
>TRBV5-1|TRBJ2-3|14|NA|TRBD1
CASSFGQGSDTQYF
TGCGCCAGCAGCTTCGGACAGGGATCCGATACGCAGTATTTT
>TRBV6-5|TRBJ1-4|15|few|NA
CASSYYSGGGEKLFF
TGTGCCAGCAGTTACTACTCGGGGGGCGGAGAAAAACTGTTTTTT
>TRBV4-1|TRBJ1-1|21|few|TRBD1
CASSQIFFWAGQSRQNTEAFF
TGCGCCAGCAGCCAAATCTTCTTCTGGGCGGGACAGAGCCGTCAGAACACTGAAGCTTTCTTT
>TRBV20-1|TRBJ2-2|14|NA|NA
CSARGSEGAGELFF
TGCAGTGCTAGAGGTAGCGAAGGGGCCGGGGAGCTGTTTTTT
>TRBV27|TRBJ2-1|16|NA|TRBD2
CASSWTSGGYYNEQFF
TGTGCCAGCAGTTGGACTAGCGGGGGTTACTACAATGAGCAGTTCTTC
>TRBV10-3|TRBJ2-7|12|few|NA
CAISDPALEQYF
TGTGCCATCAGTGACCCTGCACTAGAGCAGTACTTC
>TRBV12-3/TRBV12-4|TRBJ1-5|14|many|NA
CASRQGDSNQPQHF
TGTGCCAGCCGCCAAGGTGACAGCAATCAGCCCCAGCATTTT
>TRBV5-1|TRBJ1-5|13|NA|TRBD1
CASSAGQDQPQHF
TGCGCCAGCAGCGCGGGACAGGATCAGCCCCAGCATTTT
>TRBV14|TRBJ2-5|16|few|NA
CASSQVPIGTSETQYF
TGTGCCAGCAGCCAAGTCCCGATAGGGACTTCAGAGACCCAGTACTTC
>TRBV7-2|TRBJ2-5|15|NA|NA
CASSPAPGSGETQYF
TGTGCCAGCAGCCCGGCCCCGGGGTCTGGGGAGACCCAGTACTTC
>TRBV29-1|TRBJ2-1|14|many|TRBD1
CSVVSGQALEGQFF
TGCAGCGTCGTTTCGGGACAGGCCCTTGAGGGGCAGTTCTTC
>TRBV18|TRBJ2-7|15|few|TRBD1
CASSPWAGQEYEQYF
TGTGCCAGCTCACCTTGGGCGGGACAGGAATACGAGCAGTACTTC